The 19 T cell receptor beta chains below come from one sample, sequenced in a study of blood T cell repertoires in COVID-19. Here immunoSEQ multiplex PCR was the method, and the copy in TCRdb shows in-frame clones only, minus some. The sample records roughly 92,000 clones, around four fifths being singletons. Sequencing was done on a sample of peripheral blood. The receptors were sampled from a woman older than 75 with active or convalescent COVID-19.

The CDR3, as DNA: TGTGCCAGCAGCCACGCTGGACTAGCCGGCTACAATGAGCAGTTCTTC. Translated: CASSHAGLAGYNEQFF. The rearrangement joins TRBV4-2 to TRBJ2-1; 8 bases map to TRBD2. The germline V gene encodes CDR1 LGHNA and CDR2 YNFKEQ. V trimming: 3 bases; J trimming: 3 bases; junction bases outside the gene matches: 7. The CDR3 has 16 residues.

The V and J genes are TRBV5-1 and TRBJ2-5; 7 nucleotides match TRBD2. V was pared by 2 bases and J by 1 base, with 5 bases of the junction left unmatched. This CDR3 spans 15 amino acids. Germline CDR1 reads SGHRS; CDR2 reads YFSETQ. Here the CDR3 reads CASSLYGGTQETQYF. The DNA for the CDR3 is TGCGCCAGCAGCTTATACGGGGGGACCCAAGAGACCCAGTACTTC.

This clone was observed once. This chain joins TRBV4-2 and TRBJ1-1, with D possibly being TRBD1 (5 bases). V lost 0 bases to trimming and J lost 6 bases, with 14 bases between them. In germline, CDR1 is LGHNA, CDR2 YNFKEQ. The CDR3 totals 15 residues. CDR3 sequence: CASSQDLRTTAEAFF. The CDR3 DNA sequence: TGTGCCAGCAGCCAAGACCTTCGTACGACAGCTGAAGCTTTCTTT.

The chain employs TRBV6-2 or TRBV6-3 and TRBJ2-3; TRBD1 matches at 11 bases. V shed 5 bases, J shed 5 bases, and the junction held 6 bases outside the gene matches. Germline V gene lookup returns CDR1 MNHEY and CDR2 SVGEGT. The CDR3 loop spans 15 amino acids. CDR3 sequence (DNA): TGTGCCAGCAGTGGGGACAGGGGGACCCTAGATACGCAGTATTTT. The encoded protein is CASSGDRGTLDTQYF.

The J gene is TRBJ1-1, the V gene TRBV19; 9 bases match TRBD1. Germline values: CDR1 LNHDA, CDR2 SQIVND (reference sequence). V was clipped by 4 bases and J by 1 base; unmatched bases: 4. This CDR3 spans 15 amino acids. As DNA, the CDR3 is TGTGCCAGTAGTAGAACAGGGGGCAGGAACACTGAAGCTTTCTTT. Translated: CASSRTGGRNTEAFF. Full variable domain (remainder filled in from reference TRBV19 and TRBJ1-1): DGGITQSPKYLFRKEGQNVTLSCEQNLNHDAMYWYRQDPGQGLRLIYYSQIVNDFQKGDIAEGYSVSREKKESFPLTVTSAQKNPTAFYLCASSRTGGRNTEAFFGQGTRLTVV.

This clone was observed a handful of times. The chain couples TRBV5-1 to TRBJ2-7; possible D gene TRBD2, 5 bases. Per germline, CDR1 SGHRS and CDR2 YFSETQ. V lost 4 bases and J lost 3, with 14 bases in between. This CDR3 spans 14 amino acids. The CDR3: CASSREHQNYEQYF. In DNA, the CDR3 is TGCGCCAGCAGCCGGGAACACCAGAACTACGAGCAGTACTTC. The full variable domain, its missing parts supplied by reference TRBV5-1 and TRBJ2-7, is KAGVTQTPRYLIKTRGQQVTLSCSPISGHRSVSWYQQTPGQGLQFLFEYFSETQRNKGNFPGRFSGRQFSNSRSEMNVSTLELGDSALYLCASSREHQNYEQYFGPGTRLTVT.

The chain couples TRBV30 to TRBJ1-2; D may be TRBD1 (5 bases). Per the germline V gene, CDR1 is GTSNPN and CDR2 is SVGIG (reference sequence). This CDR3 spans 13 amino acids. V shed 5 bases and J shed 1 base, with 11 bases lying between them. The CDR3 DNA follows: TGTGCCTGGTCCTGGGGGGTTAACTATGGCTACACCTTC. Its protein is CAWSWGVNYGYTF.

The J gene is TRBJ2-7, the V gene TRBV4-3; TRBD1 might be the D (5 bases). The V gene lost 0 bases and the J gene lost 3 bases, with 12 bases spanning the gap. CDR1 LGHNA and CDR2 YSLEER come from the germline V gene. This CDR3 spans 15 amino acids. CDR3 loop: CASSQESGHHYEQYF. CDR3 nucleotides: TGCGCCAGCAGCCAAGAGTCCGGACACCACTACGAGCAGTACTTC.

The chain has TRBV13 and TRBJ1-6; TRBD1 matches at 7 bases. The CDR3 totals 15 residues. Germline CDR1 and CDR2: PRHDT and FYEKMQ (reference sequence). Germline trimming cut 5 bases from V and 6 bases from J; bases unmatched to any gene: 7. This CDR3 reads CASSIYRGGNSPLHF. CDR3 DNA sequence: TGTGCCAGCAGCATATACAGGGGCGGTAATTCACCCCTCCACTTT.

V gene TRBV5-1 combines with J gene TRBJ2-5, with 7 bases matching TRBD1. The junction had 6 bases not matched to a gene; V was cut back by 3 bases and J by 4 bases. The CDR3 totals 14 residues. CDR1 SGHRS and CDR2 YFSETQ come from the germline V gene. The CDR3 sequence is CASSSAGTAETQYF. CDR3 DNA: TGCGCCAGCAGCTCCGCCGGGACAGCAGAGACCCAGTACTTC.

The rearrangement links TRBV10-3 to TRBJ2-7; D unclear. This CDR3 is built from 15 residues. With 0 bases removed from V and 4 bases from J, the gap between germline ends came to 13 bases. Germline-derived CDR1 and CDR2 are ENHRY and SYGVKD. CDR3 region: CAISESTPWAYEQYF. CDR3 nucleotide sequence: TGTGCCATCAGTGAGTCAACACCTTGGGCTTACGAGCAGTACTTC.

V is TRBV2 and J is TRBJ2-1, with TRBD2 as a possible D gene (5 bases). The CDR3 is made up of 15 amino acids. Trimming stripped 6 bases from V and 6 bases from J, with 18 bases between. Germline values: CDR1 SNHLY, CDR2 FYNNEI. For the CDR3, the DNA is TGTGCCAGCAGCAAAAACGAACTAGATTTCAATGAGCAGTTCTTC. Translated, it gives CASSKNELDFNEQFF.

V usage is TRBV5-1 and J usage is TRBJ2-7, with 10 bases aligning to TRBD2. The V gene's germline CDR1 is SGHRS and CDR2 YFSETQ. With 0 bases clipped from V and 6 bases from J, the junction kept 12 bases outside the gene matches. The CDR3 runs 17 residues. CDR3: CASSLVASGGRRSEQYF. In nucleotides, the CDR3 is TGCGCCAGCAGCTTGGTGGCTAGCGGGGGCCGTCGGAGCGAGCAGTACTTC.

The genes are TRBV5-1 and TRBJ2-2; 10 bases map to TRBD1. The CDR3 length is 15 residues. Germline V gene sequence: CDR1 SGHRS, CDR2 YFSETQ. Trimming took 4 bases from V and 5 from J; bases not matched to a gene: 5. CDR3 DNA: TGCGCCAGCAGCCCCGGACAGGGGGGGACCGGGGAGCTGTTTTTT. It specifies CASSPGQGGTGELFF.

The rearrangement uses TRBV19 and TRBJ2-2, with a weak D call TRBD1 (6 bases). V was cut by 6 bases and J by 0 bases, with 11 bases left in between. The CDR3 spans 15 residues. The germline CDR1 and CDR2 sequences are LNHDA and SQIVND (reference sequence). The CDR3 here is CASRGAGPNTGELFF. The CDR3 nucleotides read TGTGCCAGTAGGGGGGCGGGCCCGAACACCGGGGAGCTGTTTTTT. Variable domain in full (rest from reference TRBV19 and TRBJ2-2): DGGITQSPKYLFRKEGQNVTLSCEQNLNHDAMYWYRQDPGQGLRLIYYSQIVNDFQKGDIAEGYSVSREKKESFPLTVTSAQKNPTAFYLCASRGAGPNTGELFFGEGSRLTVL.

The V and J genes are TRBV7-6 and TRBJ1-1; weak D call: TRBD1 (6 bases). The V end lost 4 bases, the J end lost 4 bases, and 13 bases lay between the germline ends. CDR3 size: 14 residues. Germline-derived CDR1 and CDR2 are SGHVS and FNYEAQ. The CDR3 nucleotides are TGTGCCAGCAGCTCGGACCAAGGGGGCACTGAAGCTTTCTTT. Protein product: CASSSDQGGTEAFF.

The chain recombines TRBV19 with TRBJ2-2; 7 nucleotides match TRBD1. This CDR3 is 15 amino acids long. The V segment lost 2 bases and the J segment 4 bases; nucleotides outside the gene matches: 4. Germline CDR1 is LNHDA and CDR2 is SQIVND (reference sequence). CDR3: CASSILGQFTGELFF. In DNA form, the CDR3 reads TGTGCCAGTAGTATATTGGGACAGTTCACCGGGGAGCTGTTTTTT.

V is TRBV5-1 and J is TRBJ1-2; 7 nucleotides line up with TRBD1. V gave up 3 bases and J gave up 10 bases; unmatched junction bases: 15. CDR1 and CDR2 (germline): SGHRS, YFSETQ. CDR3 length: 15 residues. The CDR3 spells CASSSSPGTAESYTF. For the CDR3, the DNA is TGCGCCAGCAGCTCCTCCCCCGGGACAGCGGAATCCTACACCTTC. The variable domain in full, completed from reference TRBV5-1 and TRBJ1-2, reads KAGVTQTPRYLIKTRGQQVTLSCSPISGHRSVSWYQQTPGQGLQFLFEYFSETQRNKGNFPGRFSGRQFSNSRSEMNVSTLELGDSALYLCASSSSPGTAESYTFGSGTRLTVV.

This chain links TRBV12-3 or TRBV12-4 with TRBJ1-1; D not resolved. This CDR3 is 13 amino acids long. Trimming left V 7 bases short and J 5 bases short, with 14 bases between. CDR3 loop: CASTLTDGTEAFF. As DNA, the CDR3 is TGTGCCAGCACCTTAACAGATGGGACTGAAGCTTTCTTT.